A single sample gave rise to the 27 T cell receptor beta chains below, sequenced in a study of beta chain features in type 1 diabetes. Expressed TCRB transcripts were sequenced because the entire RNA isolate underwent reverse transcription. Measured with immunoSEQ multiplex PCR; TCRdb has only the in-frame clones, and not every one. The sample records 400,000 to 550,000 clones, about 10% being singletons. Sequenced input: naive CD4+ T cells from blood. The source is a young woman in good health.

The chain has TRBV29-1 and TRBJ2-7; 9 positions match TRBD2. V lost 3 bases, J lost 4 bases, and 7 bases stayed unmatched. The CDR3 totals 14 residues. Germline assignment: CDR1 SQVTM and CDR2 ANQGSEA. The CDR3 here is CSVEASGKRYEQYF. In nucleotides, the CDR3 is TGCAGCGTTGAGGCTAGCGGGAAAAGGTACGAGCAGTACTTC.

The chain uses TRBV27 and TRBJ2-3; TRBD2 might be the D (6 bases). Germline CDR1 MNHEY, CDR2 SMNVEV (reference sequence). CDR3 length: 16 residues. Trimming left V 2 bases short and J 2 bases short, with 14 bases between. CDR3 in DNA: TGTGCCAGCAGTTTAGGGAGGAGTAGCCCCACAGATACGCAGTATTTT. Encoded protein: CASSLGRSSPTDTQYF.

The chain recombines TRBV2 with TRBJ1-4; perhaps TRBD1 as D (5 bases). Germline values: CDR1 SNHLY, CDR2 FYNNEI. Trimming removed 8 bases from V and 5 bases from J, with 12 bases in between. This CDR3 spans 13 amino acids. The CDR3 region has the DNA TGTGCCAGCTGGGGCAGCGCAAATGAAAAACTGTTTTTT. Encoded protein: CASWGSANEKLFF.

This clone turned up a few times. V gene TRBV4-2 combines with J gene TRBJ2-1, with 9 bases matching TRBD2. CDR3 length: 16 amino acids. CDR1 and CDR2 (germline): LGHNA, YNFKEQ. V dropped 8 bases and J dropped 4; count of bases not matched to a gene: 12. The CDR3, as DNA: TGTGCCAGCGGACCCCAAAGTAGCGGGGGTTACAATGAGCAGTTCTTC. This translates into CASGPQSSGGYNEQFF.

This clone occurred a few times. This chain uses TRBV9 with TRBJ1-2; D unclear. This CDR3 has 11 amino acids. V was shortened by 5 bases and J by 4 bases, with 6 bases between the two germline ends. CDR1 is SGDLS, CDR2 YYNGEE, per germline. CDR3 sequence: CASRRGYGYTF. For the CDR3, the DNA is TGTGCCAGCAGGCGTGGCTATGGCTACACCTTC.

V gene TRBV6-6 combines with J gene TRBJ2-1, with 15 bases that match TRBD2. V was clipped by 5 bases and J by 6 bases; unmatched bases: 5. Germline loops: CDR1 MNHNY, CDR2 SVGAGI (reference sequence). The CDR3 has 16 residues. CDR3 sequence (DNA): TGTGCCAGCAGTCCTCGGGGACTAGCGGGGGGCAATGAGCAGTTCTTC. The encoded protein is CASSPRGLAGGNEQFF.

In its sample, this clone was seen a few times. The chain links TRBV29-1 to TRBJ1-1; D ambiguous. This CDR3 has 13 residues. Trimming stripped 5 bases from V and 3 bases from J, with 13 bases between. Germline CDR1 reads SQVTM; CDR2 reads ANQGSEA. This CDR3 is CSVQNSRDTEAFF. The CDR3 nucleotides are TGCAGCGTTCAAAACTCTAGGGACACTGAAGCTTTCTTT.

This clone appeared a few times. The chain uses TRBV29-1 and TRBJ1-1; D remains unclear. V lost 2 bases and J lost 0, with 10 bases in between. Germline loops: CDR1 SQVTM, CDR2 ANQGSEA. CDR3 length: 14 residues. The CDR3 sequence: CSVESGNMNTEAFF. The CDR3 nucleotides are TGCAGCGTTGAAAGCGGGAACATGAACACTGAAGCTTTCTTT.

The genes are TRBV5-6 and TRBJ2-7; D uncertain. Germline CDR1 and CDR2: SGHDT and YYEEEE. V was shortened by 1 base and J by 6 bases, with 5 bases between the two germline ends. The CDR3 loop spans 11 amino acids. The CDR3 region is CASSLRIEQYF. In DNA, the CDR3 is TGTGCCAGCAGCTTGCGAATCGAGCAGTACTTC. Supplemented by reference TRBV5-6 and TRBJ2-7, the full variable domain reads DAGVTQSPTHLIKTRGQQVTLRCSPKSGHDTVSWYQQALGQGPQFIFQYYEEEERQRGNFPDRFSGHQFPNYSSELNVNALLLGDSALYLCASSLRIEQYFGPGTRLTVT.

The CDR3 protein is CASSPGRDSPLSYEQYF. CDR3 coding DNA: TGTGCCAGCTCACCGGGTAGGGACAGTCCCCTCTCCTACGAGCAGTACTTC. The genes are TRBV18 and TRBJ2-7; 7 bases map to TRBD1. Germline CDR1 and CDR2: KGHSH and LQKENI. V shed 3 bases and J 0 bases; nucleotides not matched to a gene: 11. This CDR3 spans 17 amino acids.

This clone was seen only a few times. This chain joins TRBV27 and TRBJ2-5; D unclear. In germline, CDR1 is MNHEY, CDR2 SMNVEV (reference sequence). CDR3 length: 13 residues. V lost 5 bases, J lost 1 base, and 8 bases lay in between. The CDR3 protein is CASSSYPQETQYF. The DNA of the CDR3 is TGTGCCAGCAGTAGTTACCCCCAAGAGACCCAGTACTTC.

The rearrangement joins TRBV30 to TRBJ1-3; TRBD1 agrees at 8 bases. The CDR3 extends over 16 amino acids. V shed 0 bases, J shed 4 bases, and the junction held 8 bases outside the gene matches. Germline V gene sequence: CDR1 GTSNPN, CDR2 SVGIG (reference sequence). The CDR3 here is CAWSVSRTGKGNTIYF. The DNA of the CDR3 is TGTGCCTGGAGTGTTAGTCGGACAGGGAAGGGAAACACCATATATTTT. The full variable domain, with the rest looked up from reference TRBV30 and TRBJ1-3, is SQTIHQWPATLVQPVGSPLSLECTVEGTSNPNLYWYRQAAGRGLQLLFYSVGIGQISSEVPQNLSASRPQDRQFILSSKKLLLSDSGFYLCAWSVSRTGKGNTIYFGEGSWLTVV.

This clone was seen a few times. This chain links TRBV14 with TRBJ1-2; D gene uncertain. Germline loops: CDR1 SGHDN, CDR2 FVKESK. V was trimmed by 1 base and J by 3 bases, leaving 6 bases between them. This CDR3 spans 13 amino acids. CDR3 sequence (DNA): TGTGCCAGCAGCCAAGGGCTCGACTATGGCTACACCTTC. Its translation is CASSQGLDYGYTF.

The rearrangement uses TRBV25-1 and TRBJ2-6; either TRBD1 or TRBD2 may fit D (5 bases each). V shed 1 base and J shed 2 bases, with 9 bases lying between them. The CDR3 covers 16 residues. Germline V gives CDR1 MGHDK, CDR2 SYGVNS. This CDR3 reads CASSEFMGAGANVLTF. Here the CDR3 DNA reads TGTGCCAGCAGTGAATTTATGGGGGCTGGGGCCAACGTCCTGACTTTC.

The V gene is TRBV30, the J gene TRBJ2-7; maybe TRBD2 (5 bases). V was pared by 4 bases and J by 6 bases, with 13 bases between. The V gene's germline CDR1 is GTSNPN and CDR2 SVGIG (reference sequence). The CDR3 has 12 residues. CDR3 residues: CAWNGVLGEQYF. Here the CDR3 DNA reads TGTGCCTGGAACGGGGTGTTAGGCGAGCAGTACTTC.

The chain recombines TRBV29-1 with TRBJ2-7; D is undetermined. The CDR3 covers 10 residues. V shed 5 bases and J shed 3 bases, with 5 bases lying between them. The germline V gene has CDR1 SQVTM and CDR2 ANQGSEA. CDR3 coding DNA: TGCAGCGTTCAGGACTACGAGCAGTACTTC. The encoded protein is CSVQDYEQYF.

This clone has only a few counts. This chain connects TRBV27 to TRBJ1-4; 7 bases match TRBD1. This CDR3 is built from 17 residues. CDR1 and CDR2 from the germline V gene are MNHEY and SMNVEV (reference sequence). The V gene end was trimmed by 0 bases and the J gene end by 8 bases; junction bases not matched to a gene: 12. CDR3 DNA: TGTGCCAGCAGTTTATCCTATCTCCGGGACAGAGGGGAAAAACTGTTTTTT. This gives the protein CASSLSYLRDRGEKLFF.

This chain's CDR3 is CASSLVASGTYNEQFF. The CDR3 nucleotides read TGTGCCAGCAGCTTAGTGGCTAGCGGAACCTACAATGAGCAGTTCTTC. The V and J genes are TRBV7-2 and TRBJ2-1; 7 nucleotides line up with TRBD2. The CDR3 is 16 amino acids. The V segment lost 1 base and the J segment 2 bases; nucleotides outside the gene matches: 5. Per the germline V gene, CDR1 is SGHTA and CDR2 is FQGNSA.

The chain recombines TRBV5-6 with TRBJ2-3; 12 nucleotides agree with TRBD2. After removal of 2 bases from V and 2 bases from J, the junction contained 9 bases not matched to a gene. Germline V gives CDR1 SGHDT, CDR2 YYEEEE. This CDR3 contains 18 residues. As DNA, the CDR3 is TGTGCCAGCAGCTTCCGGACTAGCGGGGCCGTCCTCACAGATACGCAGTATTTT. Its protein is CASSFRTSGAVLTDTQYF.

The sample holds a few counts of this clone. Within the sample, other DNA sequences also encode this same CDR3. The V call is TRBV5-1, the J call TRBJ2-2, with D unresolved. V shed 2 bases and J shed 3 bases, with 5 bases lying between them. Germline V gene data show CDR1 as SGHRS and CDR2 as YFSETQ. CDR3 length: 13 residues. DNA of the CDR3: TGCGCCAGCAGCTTCCCGGACACCGGGGAGCTGTTTTTT. Its protein is CASSFPDTGELFF.

Ten or more counts support this clone. This chain links TRBV27 with TRBJ2-7; possibly TRBD2 for D (5 bases). CDR3 length: 11 amino acids. The V gene lost 4 bases and the J gene lost 10 bases, with 11 bases spanning the gap. Germline V gene data show CDR1 as MNHEY and CDR2 as SMNVEV (reference sequence). The CDR3 spells CASSSGGGQYF. In nucleotides, the CDR3 is TGTGCCAGCAGTTCAGGAGGTGGTCAGTACTTC.

This clone has a handful of counts. The rearrangement uses TRBV18 and TRBJ2-1, with D perhaps matching TRBD1 (5 bases). V was cut by 5 bases and J by 0 bases, with 11 bases left in between. CDR3 length equals 15 residues. Germline V gives CDR1 KGHSH, CDR2 LQKENI. This CDR3 is CASSSAGYSYNEQFF. CDR3 nucleotides: TGTGCCAGCTCATCGGCAGGGTACTCCTACAATGAGCAGTTCTTC.

The gene calls are TRBV7-2 and TRBJ2-7, with TRBD2 matching 8 bases. The CDR3 spans 15 residues. Trimming took 4 bases from V and 3 from J; bases not matched to a gene: 8. Germline V gene sequence: CDR1 SGHTA, CDR2 FQGNSA. CDR3 sequence: CASSSPTSENYEQYF. CDR3 nucleotides: TGTGCCAGCAGCTCTCCGACTAGCGAGAACTACGAGCAGTACTTC.

V and J are TRBV29-1 and TRBJ2-7, with D possibly being TRBD2 (5 bases). The V and J ends lost 7 bases and 2 bases respectively, with 6 bases between them. Germline-derived CDR1 and CDR2 are SQVTM and ANQGSEA. The CDR3 sequence is 10 residues long. The CDR3 is CSAGTYEQYF. The CDR3 DNA reads as TGCAGCGCCGGGACCTACGAGCAGTACTTC.

This rearrangement joins TRBV2 to TRBJ2-7; the match to TRBD1 covers 8 bases. Germline V gene sequence: CDR1 SNHLY, CDR2 FYNNEI. J was trimmed by 4 bases and V by 6 bases; bases with no gene match: 5. This CDR3 region has 13 residues. The DNA for the CDR3 is TGTGCCAGCAGAGGACAGGGATGGTACGAGCAGTACGTC. Translated, it gives CASRGQGWYEQYV.

There are a few counts of this clone. The chain uses TRBV6-5 and TRBJ2-7; no reliable D call. Trimming took 7 bases from V and 2 from J, leaving 15 bases between them. CDR1 and CDR2 from the germline V gene are MNHEY and SVGAGI. The length of the CDR3 is 14 residues. The CDR3 reads CASTLGYRPYEQYV. DNA of the CDR3: TGTGCCAGCACCCTCGGGTATCGGCCCTACGAGCAGTACGTC.

The chain recombines TRBV2 with TRBJ2-6, with a tentative D call TRBD1 (5 bases). This CDR3 comprises 20 residues. V dropped 5 bases and J dropped 0 bases, with 23 bases sitting between them. Germline CDR1 reads SNHLY; CDR2 reads FYNNEI. In nucleotides, the CDR3 is TGTGCCAGCAGTACCTATCTCGGCAGGGCACTGCTCTCTGGGGCCAACGTCCTGACTTTC. As protein: CASSTYLGRALLSGANVLTF.